Sequencing of this T cell receptor (beta chain) was carried out in a study of vaccination effects on CD4 cells after COVID-19. Study information: Samples were taken post-vaccine, and their median timing was 72 days after the second dose. Findings and caveats of the study: The study found marked clonal contraction of infection- and vaccine-induced clones late after vaccination. Few convalescent patients were studied, and early post-infection samples were lacking.

Sequencing was performed with immunoSEQ multiplex PCR; in TCRdb, only in-frame clones are kept and a portion is missing. The data hold 45,000 to 65,000 clones, with 78% observed a single time. Of note for this clone: What it binds is not known.

Isolating CD4+ T cells followed 9 to 11 days of culture. All participants had two doses of either the BNT162b2 or mRNA-1273 vaccine. Vaccinated recipients, who were negative for nucleocapsid antibodies, had no history of SARS-CoV-2 infection. Germline V gene sequence: CDR1 LGHNA, CDR2 YNFKEQ. There are 14 residues in the CDR3. V shed 0 bases and J shed 5 bases, with 10 bases lying between them. The source of this sequence is a human donor who received a COVID-19 vaccine. The specimen comprised CD4+ T cells from PBMCs cultured without peptide, sampled after COVID-19 vaccination. This chain uses TRBV4-2 with TRBJ1-2; the D gene is possibly TRBD1 (5 bases). The CDR3 nucleotides are TGTGCCAGCAGCCAAGACAGGGCGTTTTATGGCTACACCTTC. This sequence encodes CASSQDRAFYGYTF.